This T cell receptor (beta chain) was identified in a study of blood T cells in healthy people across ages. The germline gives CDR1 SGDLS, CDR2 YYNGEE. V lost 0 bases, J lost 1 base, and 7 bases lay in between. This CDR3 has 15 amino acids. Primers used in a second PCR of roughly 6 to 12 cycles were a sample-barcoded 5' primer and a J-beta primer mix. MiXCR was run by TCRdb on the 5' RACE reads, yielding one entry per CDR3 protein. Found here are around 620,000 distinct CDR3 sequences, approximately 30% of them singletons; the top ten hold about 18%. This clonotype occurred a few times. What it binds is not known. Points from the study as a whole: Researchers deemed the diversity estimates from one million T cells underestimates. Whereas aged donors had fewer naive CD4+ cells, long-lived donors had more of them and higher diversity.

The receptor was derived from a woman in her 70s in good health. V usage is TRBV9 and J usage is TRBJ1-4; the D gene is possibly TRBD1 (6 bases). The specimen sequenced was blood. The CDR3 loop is CASSVGGQTNEKLFF. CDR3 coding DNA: TGTGCCAGCAGCGTAGGGGGACAAACTAATGAAAAACTGTTTTTT. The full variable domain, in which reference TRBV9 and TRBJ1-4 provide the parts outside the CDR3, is DSGVTQTPKHLITATGQRVTLRCSPRSGDLSVYWYQQSLDQGLQFLIQYYNGEERAKGNILERFSAQQFPDLHSELNLSSLELGDSALYFCASSVGGQTNEKLFFGSGTQLSVL.